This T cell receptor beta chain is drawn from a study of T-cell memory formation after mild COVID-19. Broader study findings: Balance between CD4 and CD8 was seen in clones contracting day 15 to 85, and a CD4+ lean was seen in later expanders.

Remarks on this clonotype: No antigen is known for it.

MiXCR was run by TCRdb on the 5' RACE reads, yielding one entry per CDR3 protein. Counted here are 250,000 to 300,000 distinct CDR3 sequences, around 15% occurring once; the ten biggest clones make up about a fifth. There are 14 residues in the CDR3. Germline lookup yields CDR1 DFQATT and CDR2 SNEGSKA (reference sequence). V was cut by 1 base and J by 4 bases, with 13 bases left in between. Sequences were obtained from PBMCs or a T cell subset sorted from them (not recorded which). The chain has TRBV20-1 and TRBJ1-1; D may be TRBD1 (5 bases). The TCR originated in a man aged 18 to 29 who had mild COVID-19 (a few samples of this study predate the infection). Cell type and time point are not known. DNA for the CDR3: TGCAGTGCTAGAGGCAGTCGGGGCACCACTGAAGCTTTCTTT. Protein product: CSARGSRGTTEAFF.